The rows below give T cell receptor beta chains drawn from one sample of a study of blood T cells in healthy people across ages. TCRdb itself ran the 5' RACE reads through MiXCR, one entry per CDR3 protein. Seen here are 650,000 to 1,000,000 distinct CDR3 sequences, 30% to 45% observed once, and the top ten hold over 10%. The sample comprised blood. These receptors originate from a young man in good health. Each CDR3 is given with its conserved first and last residue. The D gene is left open where the match is weak. The size field is filled for only some rows; it gives once, few, many or a size class.

TRBJ1-2 TRBV12-3/TRBV12-4 many - TGTGCCAGCAGTTTAACGTCTCCGGGGGGCTATGGCTACACCTTC CASSLTSPGGYGYTF
TRBJ2-3 TRBV6-2/TRBV6-3 - TRBD2 TGTGCCAGCAGAACCCTTCTAGCGGGGTTTATTGATACGCAGTATTTT CASRTLLAGFIDTQYF
TRBJ2-7 TRBV7-9 few TRBD1 TGTGCCAGCAGTTATTTGGGGCCGGGACAGGGGGCCTCCTACGAGCAGTACTTC CASSYLGPGQGASYEQYF
TRBJ2-7 TRBV29-1 - - TGCAGCGTTGAATCTCCATACTCCTACGAGCAGTACTTC CSVESPYSYEQYF
TRBJ1-4 TRBV5-1 - TRBD1 TGCGCCAGCAGCTTGACAGGGGATCTTGCAACTAATGAAAAACTGTTTTTT CASSLTGDLATNEKLFF
TRBJ1-2 TRBV12-3/TRBV12-4 many - TGTGCCAGCAGTTTAGGACCCGGTTGGGGCTACACCTTC CASSLGPGWGYTF
TRBJ1-5 TRBV12-3/TRBV12-4 many - TGTGCCAGCAGTTTTGCCAATCAGCCCCAGCATTTT CASSFANQPQHF
TRBJ2-3 TRBV7-9 once - TGTGCCAGCAGCTACATAATAGGGAGTAACACAGATACGCAGTATTTT CASSYIIGSNTDTQYF
TRBJ2-1 TRBV4-3 few - TGCGCCAGCAGCCAAGATCATTGGGGTGAGCAGTTCTTC CASSQDHWGEQFF
TRBJ2-4 TRBV6-2/TRBV6-3 few - TGTGCCAGCAGTTACTGGGGGGGCTCCAAAAACATTCAGTACTTC CASSYWGGSKNIQYF
TRBJ1-1 TRBV6-2/TRBV6-3 - TRBD1 TGTGCCAGCAGTCGCACCGGGACAGGGTACACTGAAGCTTTCTTT CASSRTGTGYTEAFF
TRBJ1-2 TRBV10-3 many - TGTGCCATCAGTGAATGGACACCTACTAACTATGGCTACACCTTC CAISEWTPTNYGYTF
TRBJ1-1 TRBV7-2 many TRBD1 TGTGCCAGCAGCTCAACCCGGGACAGCATTGAAGCTTTCTTT CASSSTRDSIEAFF
TRBJ1-1 TRBV20-1 - TRBD1 TGCAGTGCACCTCCGGGACAGGGGGCGCAGATCGTGAACACTGAAGCTTTCTTT CSAPPGQGAQIVNTEAFF
TRBJ1-2 TRBV20-1 few TRBD1 TGCAGTGCGCGGACAGGGGGGTCTCGAGGCTACACCTTC CSARTGGSRGYTF
TRBJ2-4 TRBV24-1 few - TGTGCCACCAGCCAATGTTTACCGGCAGCCAAAAACATTCAGTACTTC CATSQCLPAAKNIQYF